Each of the 5 T cell receptor beta chains below was sequenced from the same sample in a study of cytomegalovirus exposure and HLA in healthy donors. A multiplex PCR was run with 60 Vbeta primers and 13 Jbeta primers. This table comes from immunoSEQ multiplex PCR, and its TCRdb copy is limited to in-frame clones, with some not included. Counted here are roughly 190,000 clones, around 78% occurring once; the ten biggest clones make up approximately 2.2%. Sequenced material: PBMCs. These receptor sequences come from a woman aged 25 to 39 in good health and CMV-seropositive.

This chain joins TRBV11-2 and TRBJ1-1; D gene uncertain. Trimming took off 0 bases at V and 0 bases at J, with 8 bases between the two ends. The CDR3 length is 15 residues. Germline V gene data show CDR1 as SGHAT and CDR2 as FQNNGV. The CDR3 DNA reads TGTGCCAGCAGCTTAGAGGGGAGCATGAACACTGAAGCTTTCTTT. Amino acids: CASSLEGSMNTEAFF.

CDR3 loop: CASSEAVITDTQYF. For the CDR3, the DNA is TGTGCCAGTAGTGAGGCAGTGATCACAGATACGCAGTATTTT. The chain couples TRBV19 to TRBJ2-3; D call uncertain. The germline CDR1 and CDR2 sequences are LNHDA and SQIVND (reference sequence). The CDR3 loop spans 14 amino acids. Trimming pared 5 bases from V and 2 bases from J, leaving 11 bases between.

The chain combines TRBV5-4 with TRBJ1-4; 8 bases match TRBD1. V gave up 4 bases and J gave up 2 bases; unmatched junction bases: 4. The CDR3 length is 15 residues. Germline loops: CDR1 SGHNT, CDR2 YYREEE (reference sequence). CDR3 sequence reads: CASSTDRGTNEKLFF. CDR3 DNA: TGTGCCAGCAGCACCGACAGGGGCACTAATGAAAAACTGTTTTTT.

The V call is TRBV30, the J call TRBJ2-7; possibly TRBD1 for D (5 bases). This CDR3 comprises 13 residues. V lost 5 bases and J 9 bases, leaving 20 bases between the germline ends. CDR1 is GTSNPN, CDR2 SVGIG, per germline (reference sequence). This chain's CDR3 is CAWASGQGIGQYF. CDR3 DNA sequence: TGTGCCTGGGCTTCGGGTCAGGGAATCGGGCAGTACTTC.

V and J are TRBV6-1 and TRBJ1-1, with D possibly TRBD1 on 5 matching bases. Germline CDR1 MNHNS, CDR2 SASEGT. The V and J ends lost 7 bases and 2 bases respectively, with 17 bases between them. The CDR3 has 15 residues. The CDR3 loop reads CASILTRGINTEAFF. CDR3 DNA sequence: TGTGCCAGCATATTGACTCGGGGGATAAACACTGAAGCTTTCTTT.